This T cell receptor beta chain appears in the sequencing data of a study of T cell changes during pregnancy in multiple sclerosis (dated by TCRdb to the late 2010s). Context from the whole study: The study examined how the T cell repertoire changed over the course of pregnancy in women with multiple sclerosis.

Receptor amplification or capture employed the immunoSEQ multiplex PCR assay. As stored in TCRdb, this immuneACCESS dataset retains in-frame rearrangements with V and J assigned. A fraction of the clones does not appear; measured against another copy, unresolved V genes explain less than half of the discrepancy, and the remainder lacks a known reason. This sample comprises approximately 30,000 clones, 85% to 90% of them detected only once. The leading ten clones occupy around 8.6% of the sample. As regards this clone: What this receptor recognizes is not known. No base-level quality is on record; no much larger clone is a single base apart.

The CDR3 measures 15 amino acids from cysteine to phenylalanine. The kept DNA is CDR3 alone, 45 bases in frame from the first base. The CDR1 and CDR2 encoded by the germline V gene are SGHVS and FQNEAQ. Cut back by 1 base and 3 bases, the V and J ends lie 10 bases apart. The sequencing here drew on CD8+ T cells from peripheral blood mononuclear cells, taken before pregnancy. The rearrangement combines TRBV7-8 with TRBJ2-1, and possibly TRBD1, on 5 matching bases. The clonotype originates from a female donor with multiple sclerosis, enrolled in a pregnancy study. Here the CDR3 is given as CASSLDGAVYNEQFF. The DNA is as follows: TGTGCCAGCAGCTTAGATGGGGCAGTCTACAATGAGCAGTTCTTC.